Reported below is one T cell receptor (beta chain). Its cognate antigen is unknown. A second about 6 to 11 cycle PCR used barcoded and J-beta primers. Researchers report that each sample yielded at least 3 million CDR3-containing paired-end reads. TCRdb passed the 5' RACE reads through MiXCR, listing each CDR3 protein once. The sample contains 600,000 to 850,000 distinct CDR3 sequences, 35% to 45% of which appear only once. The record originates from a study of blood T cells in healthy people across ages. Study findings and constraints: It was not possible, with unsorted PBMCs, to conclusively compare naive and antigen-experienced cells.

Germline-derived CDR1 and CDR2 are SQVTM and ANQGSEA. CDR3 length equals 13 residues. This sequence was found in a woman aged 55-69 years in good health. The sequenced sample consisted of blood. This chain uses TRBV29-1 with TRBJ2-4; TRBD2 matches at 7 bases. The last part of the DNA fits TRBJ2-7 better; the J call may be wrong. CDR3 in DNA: TGCAGCGTGGGGGAGGGGCTCTCCTACGAGCAGTACTTC. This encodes CSVGEGLSYEQYF.